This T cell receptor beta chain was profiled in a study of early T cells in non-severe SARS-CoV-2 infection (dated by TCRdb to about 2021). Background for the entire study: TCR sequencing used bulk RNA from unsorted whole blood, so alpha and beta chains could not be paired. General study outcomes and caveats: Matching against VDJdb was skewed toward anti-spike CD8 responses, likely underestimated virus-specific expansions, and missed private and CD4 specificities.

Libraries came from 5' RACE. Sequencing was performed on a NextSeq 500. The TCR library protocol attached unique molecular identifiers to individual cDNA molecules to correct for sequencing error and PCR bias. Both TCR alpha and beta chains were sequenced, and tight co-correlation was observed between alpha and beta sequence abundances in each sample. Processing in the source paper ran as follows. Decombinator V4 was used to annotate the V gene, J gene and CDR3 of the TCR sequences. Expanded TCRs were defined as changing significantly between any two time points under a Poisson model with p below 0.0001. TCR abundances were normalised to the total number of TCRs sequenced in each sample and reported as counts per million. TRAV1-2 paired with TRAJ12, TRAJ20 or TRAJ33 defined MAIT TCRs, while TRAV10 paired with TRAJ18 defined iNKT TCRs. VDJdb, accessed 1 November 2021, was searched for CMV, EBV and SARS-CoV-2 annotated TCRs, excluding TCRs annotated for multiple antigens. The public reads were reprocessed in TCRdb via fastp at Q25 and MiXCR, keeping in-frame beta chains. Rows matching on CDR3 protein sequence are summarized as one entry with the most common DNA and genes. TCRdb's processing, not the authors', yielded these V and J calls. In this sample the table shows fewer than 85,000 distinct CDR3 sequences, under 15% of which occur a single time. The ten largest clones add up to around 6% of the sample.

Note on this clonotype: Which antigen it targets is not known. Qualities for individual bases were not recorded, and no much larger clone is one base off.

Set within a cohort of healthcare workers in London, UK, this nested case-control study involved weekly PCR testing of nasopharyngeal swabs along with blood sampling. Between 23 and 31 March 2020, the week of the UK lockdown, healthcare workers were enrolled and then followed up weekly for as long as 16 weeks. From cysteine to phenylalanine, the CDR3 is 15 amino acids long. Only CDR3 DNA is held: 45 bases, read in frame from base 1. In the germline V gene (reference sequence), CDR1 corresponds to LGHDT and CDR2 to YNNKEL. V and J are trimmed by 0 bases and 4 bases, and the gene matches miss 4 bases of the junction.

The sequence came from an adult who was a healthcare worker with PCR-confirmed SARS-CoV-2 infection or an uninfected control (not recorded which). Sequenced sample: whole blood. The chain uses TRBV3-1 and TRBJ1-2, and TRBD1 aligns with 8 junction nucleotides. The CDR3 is CASSQDPGGAYGYTF. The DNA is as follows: TGTGCCAGCAGCCAAGACCCAGGGGGCGCCTATGGCTACACCTTC.